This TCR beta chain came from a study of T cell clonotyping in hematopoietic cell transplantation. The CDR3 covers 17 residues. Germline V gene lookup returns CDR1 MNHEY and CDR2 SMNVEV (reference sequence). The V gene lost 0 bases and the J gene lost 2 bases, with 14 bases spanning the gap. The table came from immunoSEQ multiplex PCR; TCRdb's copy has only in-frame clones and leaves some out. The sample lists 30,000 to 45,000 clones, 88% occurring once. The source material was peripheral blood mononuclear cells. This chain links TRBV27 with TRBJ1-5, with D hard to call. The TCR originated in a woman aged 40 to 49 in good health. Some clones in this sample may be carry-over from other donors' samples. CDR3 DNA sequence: TGTGCCAGCAGTTTATCTCGTCCTAACAGCGGCAATCAGCCCCAGCATTTT. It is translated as CASSLSRPNSGNQPQHF.